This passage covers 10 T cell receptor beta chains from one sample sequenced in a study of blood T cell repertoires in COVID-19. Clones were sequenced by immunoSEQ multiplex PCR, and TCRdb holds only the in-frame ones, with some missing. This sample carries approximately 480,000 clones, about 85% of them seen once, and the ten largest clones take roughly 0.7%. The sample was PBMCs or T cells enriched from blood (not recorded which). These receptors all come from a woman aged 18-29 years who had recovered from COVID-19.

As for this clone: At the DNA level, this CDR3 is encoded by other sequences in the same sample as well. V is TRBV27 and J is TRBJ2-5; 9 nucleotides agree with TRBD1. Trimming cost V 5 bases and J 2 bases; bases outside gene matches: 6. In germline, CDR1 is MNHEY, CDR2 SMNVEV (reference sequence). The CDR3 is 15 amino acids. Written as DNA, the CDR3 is TGTGCCAGCAGTCTGCGGACAGGGGTACAAGAGACCCAGTACTTC. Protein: CASSLRTGVQETQYF.

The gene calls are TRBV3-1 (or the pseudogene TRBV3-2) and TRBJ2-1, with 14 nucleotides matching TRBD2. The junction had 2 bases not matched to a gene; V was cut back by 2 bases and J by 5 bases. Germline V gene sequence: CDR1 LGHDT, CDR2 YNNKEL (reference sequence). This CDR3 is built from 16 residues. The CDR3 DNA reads TGTGCCAGCAGCCAATGGGGACTAGCGGGGGACAATGAGCAGTTCTTC. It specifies CASSQWGLAGDNEQFF.

The CDR3 loop is CASSRQGIPYEQYF. DNA for the CDR3: TGTGCCAGCAGCCGACAGGGAATCCCCTACGAGCAGTACTTC. The rearrangement joins TRBV6-5 to TRBJ2-7; 7 bases are a match to TRBD1. The V and J ends lost 6 bases and 2 bases, in that order; junction bases with no gene match: 7. CDR3 length equals 14 residues. The germline CDR1 and CDR2 sequences are MNHEY and SVGAGI.

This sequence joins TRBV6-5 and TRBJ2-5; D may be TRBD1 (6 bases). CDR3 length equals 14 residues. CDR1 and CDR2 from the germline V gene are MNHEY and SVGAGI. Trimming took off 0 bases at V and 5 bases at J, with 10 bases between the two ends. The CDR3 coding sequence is TGTGCCAGCAGTTACTCCCAGGGGCAGGAGACCCAGTACTTC. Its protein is CASSYSQGQETQYF.

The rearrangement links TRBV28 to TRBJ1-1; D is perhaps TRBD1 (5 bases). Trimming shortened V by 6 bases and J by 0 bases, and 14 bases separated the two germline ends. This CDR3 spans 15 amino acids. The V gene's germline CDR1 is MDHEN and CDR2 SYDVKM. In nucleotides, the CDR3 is TGTGCCAGCAGAGGAGAGACAGACCTGAACACTGAAGCTTTCTTT. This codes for CASRGETDLNTEAFF. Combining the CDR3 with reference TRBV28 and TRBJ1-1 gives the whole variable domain DVKVTQSSRYLVKRTGEKVFLECVQDMDHENMFWYRQDPGLGLRLIYFSYDVKMKEKGDIPEGYSVSREKKERFSLILESASTNQTSMYLCASRGETDLNTEAFFGQGTRLTVV.

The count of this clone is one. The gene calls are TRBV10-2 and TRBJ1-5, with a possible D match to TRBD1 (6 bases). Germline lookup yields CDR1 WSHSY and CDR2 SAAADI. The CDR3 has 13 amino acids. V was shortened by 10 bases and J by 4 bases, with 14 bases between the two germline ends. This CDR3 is CATSQGPNQPQHF. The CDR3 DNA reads TGCGCCACCTCTCAGGGGCCAAATCAGCCCCAGCATTTT.

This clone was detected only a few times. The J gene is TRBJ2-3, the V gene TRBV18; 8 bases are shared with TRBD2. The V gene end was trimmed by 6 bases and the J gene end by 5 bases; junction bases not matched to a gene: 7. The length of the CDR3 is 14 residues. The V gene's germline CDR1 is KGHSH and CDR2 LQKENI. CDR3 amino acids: CASSHRTSQDTQYF. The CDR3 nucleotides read TGTGCCAGCTCTCACCGGACTAGCCAAGATACGCAGTATTTT. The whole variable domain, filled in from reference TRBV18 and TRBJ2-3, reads NAGVMQNPRHLVRRRGQEARLRCSPMKGHSHVYWYRQLPEEGLKFMVYLQKENIIDESGMPKERFSAEFPKEGPSILRIQQVVRGDSAAYFCASSHRTSQDTQYFGPGTRLTVL.

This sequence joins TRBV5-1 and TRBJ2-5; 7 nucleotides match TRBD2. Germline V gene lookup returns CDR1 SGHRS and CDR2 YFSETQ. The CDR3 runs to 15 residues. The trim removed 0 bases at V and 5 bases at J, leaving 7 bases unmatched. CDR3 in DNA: TGCGCCAGCAGCTTGGGTCCGACTAGCAGGGAGACCCAGTACTTC. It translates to CASSLGPTSRETQYF.

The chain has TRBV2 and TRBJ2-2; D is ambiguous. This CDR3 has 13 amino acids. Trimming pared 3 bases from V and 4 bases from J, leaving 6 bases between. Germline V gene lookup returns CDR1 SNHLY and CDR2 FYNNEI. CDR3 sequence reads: CASSDAGTGELFF. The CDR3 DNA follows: TGTGCCAGCAGTGATGCCGGCACCGGGGAGCTGTTTTTT.

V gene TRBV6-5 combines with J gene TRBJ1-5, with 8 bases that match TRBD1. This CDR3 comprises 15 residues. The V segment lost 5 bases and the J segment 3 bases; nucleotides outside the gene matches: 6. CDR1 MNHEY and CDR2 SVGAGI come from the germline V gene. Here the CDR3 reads CASSLTGALNQPQHF. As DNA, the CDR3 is TGTGCCAGCAGTCTGACAGGGGCACTCAATCAGCCCCAGCATTTT.